Here is one TCR beta chain with its context. Antigen: not known. The data derive from a study of T cell responses to AZD1222 COVID-19 vaccine. General study findings and limits: A reported finding is that nearly half of spike-specific TCRs target unmutated variant regions. Donors were largely white British and mainly female; clonal diversity was possibly underestimated. Samples come after the peak T cell response, not at day 14.

Profiled with immunoSEQ multiplex PCR; TCRdb holds only in-frame clones, not every one. The sample records 78,000 or so clones, about three quarters being singletons. Here the sequenced sample was peripheral blood, taken 28 days after the second AZD1222 dose. The TCR originated in an adult who received the AZD1222 COVID-19 vaccine.

The CDR3 DNA sequence: TGCGCCAGCACGACCGGACTAGTTTGGTTCTTC. Its translation is CASTTGLVWFF. The J gene is TRBJ2-1, the V gene TRBV5-1; the match to TRBD2 covers 7 bases. Germline-derived CDR1 and CDR2 are SGHRS and YFSETQ. V lost 6 bases to trimming and J lost 15 bases; unmatched junction nucleotides: 9. This CDR3 contains 11 residues.